A selection of T cell receptor beta chains follows, all from one sample in a study of T cells in Graves' hyperthyroidism and ophthalmopathy. TCRdb called the multiplex PCR reads again in MiXCR, with one record for every CDR3 protein. The data contain about 290,000 distinct CDR3 sequences, more than 15% of them singletons. The sequencing sample was made of blood. The receptors shown here come from a woman aged 60-70 years with Graves' ophthalmopathy. The CDR3 runs from the conserved cysteine through the conserved F or W. A D gene is named only where the DNA matches it firmly. The size of a clone is reported for some rows only, either as once, few or many, or as a class for expanded clones.

CDR3aa,CDR3nt,abundance,v_gene,d_gene,j_gene
CASSPGQGKWPEAFF,TGTGCCAGCAGCCCGGGACAGGGAAAGTGGCCTGAAGCTTTCTTT,few,TRBV4-2,TRBD1,TRBJ1-1
CASSGGVTGELFF,TGTGCCAGCAGTGGCGGGGTCACCGGGGAGCTGTTTTTT,many,TRBV12-3/TRBV12-4,NA,TRBJ2-2
CASSPQVYEQYF,TGTGCCAGCAGCCCCCAGGTCTACGAGCAGTACTTC,many,TRBV28,NA,TRBJ2-7
CASSPRSPETQYF,TGTGCCAGCAGTCCCCGGAGTCCAGAGACCCAGTACTTC,many,TRBV28,NA,TRBJ2-5
CASSFDGGTDTQYF,TGTGCCAGTAGTTTTGATGGGGGCACAGATACGCAGTATTTT,few,TRBV19,NA,TRBJ2-3
CASSSTALRGNTIYF,TGTGCCAGCTCATCGACCGCCCTGCGAGGAAACACCATATATTTT,NA,TRBV25-1,NA,TRBJ1-3
CASSGTNTDTQYF,TGTGCCAGTTCCGGGACTAACACAGATACGCAGTATTTT,many,TRBV13,TRBD2,TRBJ2-3
CATSREFGGGGNEQFF,TGTGCCACCAGCAGAGAATTCGGGGGTGGGGGGAATGAGCAGTTCTTC,many,TRBV15,NA,TRBJ2-1
CASSLRRTGYQETQYF,TGTGCCAGCAGCTTAAGGCGGACAGGGTACCAAGAGACCCAGTACTTC,many,TRBV7-2,TRBD1,TRBJ2-5
CASSMLYGYTF,TGTGCCAGTAGTATGTTGTATGGCTACACCTTC,NA,TRBV19,NA,TRBJ1-2
CASSSSDRATDTQYF,TGTGCCAGCAGCTCATCGGATCGGGCCACAGATACGCAGTATTTT,few,TRBV13,NA,TRBJ2-3
CASSQNGHLSQFF,TGTGCCAGCAGCCAAAATGGGCACTTAAGTCAGTTTTTT,NA,TRBV12-3/TRBV12-4,NA,TRBJ1-4
CSVDSPVEDGYTF,TGCAGCGTTGACTCCCCTGTTGAGGATGGCTACACCTTC,many,TRBV29-1,NA,TRBJ1-2
CTSSLVPTGLETQYF,TGTACCAGCAGCTTAGTGCCTACAGGGTTGGAGACCCAGTACTTC,NA,TRBV7-2,NA,TRBJ2-5
CASSSPLTGFQPQHF,TGTGCCAGCAGTTCCCCATTGACGGGGTTTCAGCCCCAGCATTTT,many,TRBV28,NA,TRBJ1-5
CASSLASGPGSYAKNIQYF,TGTGCCAGCAGCTTAGCCTCGGGCCCAGGGTCATACGCCAAAAACATTCAGTACTTC,many,TRBV7-2,NA,TRBJ2-4
CAIKSGLAGGLNTGELFF,TGCGCCATAAAGTCGGGACTAGCGGGGGGGCTGAACACCGGGGAGCTGTTTTTT,few,TRBV10-2,TRBD2,TRBJ2-2
CAISGGQGYNQPQHF,TGTGCCATCAGTGGGGGACAGGGCTACAATCAGCCCCAGCATTTT,NA,TRBV10-3,TRBD1,TRBJ1-5
CASSLMRAVIETQYF,TGTGCCAGCAGCTTAATGAGGGCGGTAATAGAGACCCAGTACTTC,many,TRBV7-2,NA,TRBJ2-5
CSAPTSGYEQYF,TGCAGTGCTCCTACTAGCGGCTACGAGCAGTACTTC,many,TRBV20-1,TRBD2,TRBJ2-7
CASSFAGGSGTEAFF,TGTGCCAGCAGTTTTGCGGGGGGATCGGGGACTGAAGCTTTCTTT,many,TRBV12-3/TRBV12-4,NA,TRBJ1-1
CASRREGGGETQYF,TGTGCCAGCCGCCGAGAAGGGGGCGGAGAGACCCAGTACTTC,many,TRBV7-9,TRBD1,TRBJ2-5